Reported below is one T cell receptor beta chain. The entry originates in a study of blood T cell repertoires in COVID-19. At the level of the study: Italy, Spain and the United States were the sources of the convalescent and acute COVID-19 samples. From T cells, B-cell-depleted T cells, or PBMCs came the material, which was cDNA or gDNA.

Per the authors' pipeline: Estimation of nucleated cell counts relied on the amplification of reference gene primers. Method: immunoSEQ multiplex PCR; TCRdb's copy keeps in-frame clones and lacks some. Clone size and V and J calls were adopted from that table, with D and trimming inferred from the DNA. The table includes 150,000 or so clones, roughly four fifths detected once. Looked up from germline, CDR1 is SGHDN and CDR2 is FVKESK. The CDR3 covers 15 residues. V lost 4 bases to trimming and J lost 6 bases; unmatched junction nucleotides: 8. The chain links TRBV14 to TRBJ1-3, with TRBD1 identical over 8 bases. The clonotype comes from a man older than 75 with acute or convalescent COVID-19. The sequencing sample was made of peripheral blood. CDR3 sequence reads: CASSLDRVQTNTIYF. The CDR3, as DNA: TGTGCCAGCAGCCTGGACAGGGTCCAAACAAACACCATATATTTT.